Each of the 8 T cell receptor beta chains below was sequenced from the same sample in a study of glioma-infiltrating T cells. Amplification of TCR alpha and beta CDR3 regions from RNA used iRepertoire nested multiplex PCR. TCRdb processed the multiplex PCR reads anew with MiXCR; each CDR3 protein has one entry. The sample lists 300,000 to 450,000 distinct CDR3 sequences, 35% to 45% occurring once. The sample taken for sequencing was glioma tissue, nonneoplastic brain tissue, or PBMCs (not recorded which). Every receptor here comes from a human donor with low-grade glioma or glioblastoma, undergoing nonglioma brain surgery, or in good health (not recorded which).

This clonotype has just a few counts. The chain is built from TRBV14 and TRBJ2-1; 12 bases agree with TRBD2. After removal of 2 bases from V and 3 bases from J, the junction contained 2 bases not matched to a gene. The CDR3 loop spans 16 amino acids. Germline V gene sequence: CDR1 SGHDN, CDR2 FVKESK. In nucleotides, the CDR3 is TGTGCCAGCAGCCAATGGACTAGCGGGGTCTACAATGAGCAGTTCTTC. This gives the protein CASSQWTSGVYNEQFF. The complete variable domain, with remaining parts taken from reference TRBV14 and TRBJ2-1, reads EAGVTQFPSHSVIEKGQTVTLRCDPISGHDNLYWYRRVMGKEIKFLLHFVKESKQDESGMPNNRFLAERTGGTYSTLKVQPAELEDSGVYFCASSQWTSGVYNEQFFGPGTRLTVL.

V gene TRBV7-9 combines with J gene TRBJ2-7, with 10 bases lining up with TRBD2. Losses at the gene ends were 5 bases for V and 2 bases for J; bases not matched to a gene: 9. CDR1 and CDR2 from the germline V gene are SEHNR and FQNEAQ (reference sequence). CDR3 size: 16 residues. The CDR3 coding sequence is TGTGCCAGCAGCAACCCACTAGCGGGGCAGGCCTACGAGCAGTACTTC. It encodes CASSNPLAGQAYEQYF. Variable domain in full (rest from reference TRBV7-9 and TRBJ2-7): DTGVSQNPRHKITKRGQNVTFRCDPISEHNRLYWYRQTLGQGPEFLTYFQNEAQLEKSRLLSDRFSAERPKGSFSTLEIQRTEQGDSAMYLCASSNPLAGQAYEQYFGPGTRLTVT.

Details on this clonotype: A much larger clone sits a single nucleotide away, making a read error possible. V is TRBV6-1 and J is TRBJ2-3; TRBD2 is a possible D gene (6 bases). The CDR3 is made up of 15 amino acids. Germline CDR1 is MNHNS and CDR2 is SASEGT. CDR3: CACRKRDGGADTQYF. CDR3 coding DNA: TGTGCCTGCAGAAAGAGGGACGGAGGGGCAGATACGCAGTATTTT.

The CDR3 sequence: CASSVVQGTYNEQFF. The CDR3 DNA sequence: TGTGCCAGCAGCGTAGTTCAGGGAACCTACAATGAGCAGTTCTTC. The chain uses TRBV3-1 and TRBJ2-1; perhaps TRBD1 as D (5 bases). The V end lost 5 bases, the J end lost 2 bases, and 13 bases lay between the germline ends. Looked up from germline, CDR1 is LGHDT and CDR2 is YNNKEL (reference sequence). The CDR3 is made up of 15 amino acids.

The gene calls are TRBV12-3 or TRBV12-4 and TRBJ1-5, with D unclear. The CDR3 loop spans 16 amino acids. V dropped 3 bases and J dropped 5 bases, with 17 bases sitting between them. CDR3: CASSFRPDVWDQPQHF. DNA for the CDR3: TGTGCCAGCAGTTTCCGGCCGGATGTGTGGGATCAGCCCCAGCATTTT.

On this clonotype: The conserved phenylalanine or tryptophan normally closing the CDR3 is absent here, so this likely arose from a read error. Here the CDR3 DNA reads TGTGCCAGCAGCAGTAGGACTAGCGGGAGCTCCTACAATGAGCAGTTCTCC. Amino acid sequence: CASSSRTSGSSYNEQFS. The rearrangement joins TRBV5-4 to TRBJ2-1; TRBD2 agrees at 13 bases. This CDR3 contains 17 residues. J lost 0 bases, V lost 4 bases, and 4 bases had no gene match. Germline CDR1 reads SGHNT; CDR2 reads YYREEE (reference sequence).

This chain links TRBV7-8 with TRBJ1-2; the match to TRBD1 covers 8 bases. The CDR3 totals 16 residues. The J segment lost 2 bases and the V segment lost 2 bases, leaving 7 bases of the junction unmatched. CDR1 SGHVS and CDR2 FQNEAQ come from the germline V gene. The CDR3 spells CASSLSPGGLNYGYTF. CDR3 DNA sequence: TGTGCCAGCAGCTTATCTCCAGGGGGCTTAAACTATGGCTACACCTTC.

Remarks on this clonotype: The junction does not match germline at one end; this may be a read error. As DNA, the CDR3 is TGCGCCAGCAGCCACCGCATCGGACAGGGAAGCAATCAGCCCCAGCATTTT. Translating gives CASSHRIGQGSNQPQHF. The chain employs TRBV7-9 and TRBJ1-5; TRBD1 matches 8 bases. CDR3 length: 17 residues. Germline CDR1 is SEHNR and CDR2 is FQNEAQ (reference sequence).